This T cell receptor beta chain was captured in a study of beta chain features in type 1 diabetes. The CDR3 covers 11 residues. Germline CDR1 is SGHKS and CDR2 is YYEKEE (reference sequence). V was pared by 4 bases and J by 7 bases, with 9 bases between. Study-level findings and limits: Overrepresentation of cells with high TCR expression could result from cDNA sequencing. Type 1 diabetes patients showed a moderate but significant shortening of TCRB CDR3s in all four CD4+ subsets.

Since all of the isolated RNA was reverse transcribed, expressed TCRB transcripts were what got sequenced. Using immunoSEQ multiplex PCR, the repertoire was profiled, and TCRdb retains in-frame clones only, with some absent. The table lists 250,000 to 350,000 clones, around 15% of them singletons. To note about this clone: Its antigen is currently unknown.

J is TRBJ2-7 and V is TRBV5-5, with D uncertain. The specimen was central memory CD4+ T cells from blood. The sequence was collected from a man younger than 40 in good health. The CDR3 region is CASSNEWEQYV. CDR3 sequence (DNA): TGTGCCAGCAGCAACGAGTGGGAGCAGTACGTC.